These 23 T cell receptor beta chains came from one sample sequenced in a study of blood T cell repertoires in COVID-19. Using immunoSEQ multiplex PCR, the repertoire was profiled, and TCRdb retains in-frame clones only, with some absent. The sample consists of around 300,000 clones, around 86% of them appearing once. The specimen was peripheral blood. Receptor source: a woman in her twenties or thirties with active or convalescent COVID-19.

In this sample, this clone turned up once. V and J are TRBV9 and TRBJ1-6; no firm D call. This CDR3 comprises 13 residues. The ends were cut back, 0 bases at V and 8 bases at J, with 6 bases in the middle. Germline V gene data show CDR1 as SGDLS and CDR2 as YYNGEE. The DNA for the CDR3 is TGTGCCAGCAGCGTAGAGCCCCATTCACCCCTCCACTTT. Protein sequence: CASSVEPHSPLHF.

Here the CDR3 reads CASSLGDTAPHSYEQYF. CDR3 bases: TGCGCCAGCAGCTTGGGGGACACCGCACCCCACTCCTACGAGCAGTACTTC. The chain links TRBV5-1 to TRBJ2-7, with TRBD1 as a possible D gene (6 bases). CDR1 and CDR2 (germline): SGHRS, YFSETQ. The ends were cut back, 0 bases at V and 0 bases at J, with 16 bases in the middle. This CDR3 spans 17 amino acids.

This clone has more than one count but fewer than ten. The V gene is TRBV10-1, the J gene TRBJ1-5; 11 bases are shared with TRBD1. CDR3 length equals 15 residues. Germline V lookup: CDR1 WNHNN, CDR2 SYGVQD (reference sequence). Germline trimming cut 4 bases from V and 6 bases from J; bases unmatched to any gene: 5. The CDR3 spells CASSGGQGAFQPQHF. The CDR3 DNA reads TGCGCCAGCAGTGGTGGACAGGGGGCGTTTCAGCCCCAGCATTTT.

The gene calls are TRBV11-2 and TRBJ2-3; D ambiguous. Germline V gene data show CDR1 as SGHAT and CDR2 as FQNNGV. With 3 bases removed from V and 0 bases from J, the gap between germline ends came to 7 bases. This CDR3 has 14 amino acids. This CDR3 is CASSFTGSTDTQYF. CDR3 DNA sequence: TGTGCCAGCAGCTTCACCGGGAGCACAGATACGCAGTATTTT. Looking up the rest from reference TRBV11-2 and TRBJ2-3 gives the full variable domain: EAGVAQSPRYKIIEKRQSVAFWCNPISGHATLYWYQQILGQGPKLLIQFQNNGVVDDSQLPKDRFSAERLKGVDSTLKIQPAKLEDSAVYLCASSFTGSTDTQYFGPGTRLTVL.

The chain links TRBV5-1 to TRBJ2-5, with 9 nucleotides matching TRBD1. Trimming removed 7 bases from V and 4 bases from J; junction bases left unmatched: 5. Germline CDR1 is SGHRS and CDR2 is YFSETQ. The CDR3 has 13 amino acids. CDR3 amino acids: CASGTGGGETQYF. The DNA for the CDR3 is TGCGCCAGCGGCACAGGGGGCGGAGAGACCCAGTACTTC.

The J gene is TRBJ2-7, the V gene TRBV6-1; a possible D gene is TRBD2 (5 bases). The CDR3 is 13 amino acids. V lost 3 bases, J lost 4 bases, and 10 bases lay in between. Germline lookup yields CDR1 MNHNS and CDR2 SASEGT. The CDR3 nucleotides read TGTGCCAGCAGTGATGGGCTAGCTTACGAGCAGTACTTC. Protein product: CASSDGLAYEQYF.

V gene TRBV13 combines with J gene TRBJ1-4; D may be TRBD1 (6 bases). Trimming shortened V by 0 bases and J by 4 bases, and 9 bases separated the two germline ends. The CDR3 is made up of 15 amino acids. The germline V gene encodes CDR1 PRHDT and CDR2 FYEKMQ (reference sequence). The CDR3 bases are TGTGCCAGCAGCTTAGGGGGGGCCTATAATGAAAAACTGTTTTTT. Amino acid sequence: CASSLGGAYNEKLFF.

The J gene is TRBJ2-4, the V gene TRBV6-1, with a possible D match to TRBD2 (5 bases). This CDR3 has 16 amino acids. Germline CDR1 and CDR2: MNHNS and SASEGT. Trimming stripped 0 bases from V and 2 bases from J, with 11 bases between. In nucleotides, the CDR3 is TGTGCCAGCAGTGAAGCGCTTCCGGGGACCAAAAACATTCAGTACTTC. Amino acid sequence: CASSEALPGTKNIQYF.

This clone turned up a few times. Other DNA sequences in this sample translate to the same CDR3. The rearrangement links TRBV5-1 to TRBJ1-2; 10 bases map to TRBD1. This CDR3 contains 14 residues. Germline CDR1 and CDR2: SGHRS and YFSETQ. V lost 4 bases to trimming and J lost 8 bases; unmatched junction nucleotides: 8. CDR3 region: CASSPGTGEVGYTF. Written as DNA, the CDR3 is TGCGCCAGCAGCCCCGGGACAGGGGAGGTCGGCTACACCTTC.

This chain links TRBV27 with TRBJ1-2, with 7 bases identical to TRBD1. There are 13 residues in the CDR3. The V gene's germline CDR1 is MNHEY and CDR2 SMNVEV (reference sequence). J gave up 7 bases and V 6 bases, and 8 bases lay outside the gene matches. The DNA for the CDR3 is TGTGCCAGCAGCCCCGACAGGGTGGTTGGCTACACCTTC. This gives the protein CASSPDRVVGYTF.

This chain links TRBV6-7 with TRBJ2-6; no reliable D call. TRBV6-7 is labeled an ORF, and its function is uncertain. The germline V and J ends were trimmed by 7 bases and 2 bases, with 21 bases remaining between them. CDR3 length equals 18 residues. DNA for the CDR3: TGTGCCAGCAACTTACTCCTAGGAGAGCTCCCTGGGGCCAACGTCCTGACTTTC. It encodes CASNLLLGELPGANVLTF.

This sequence joins TRBV29-1 and TRBJ2-1; weak D call: TRBD1 (6 bases). The germline CDR1 and CDR2 sequences are SQVTM and ANQGSEA. The V and J ends lost 7 bases and 4 bases respectively, with 8 bases between them. The CDR3 sequence is 11 residues long. The CDR3 region is CSGGHYNEQFF. For the CDR3, the DNA is TGCAGCGGGGGACATTACAATGAGCAGTTCTTC.

The rearrangement joins TRBV15 to TRBJ1-2; 10 bases map to TRBD1. Trimming took 0 bases from V and 7 from J; bases not matched to a gene: 8. Germline assignment: CDR1 LNHNV and CDR2 YYDKDF (reference sequence). CDR3 size: 16 residues. The CDR3 protein is CATSRDGGQGLSGYTF. CDR3 in DNA: TGTGCCACCAGCAGAGATGGGGGACAGGGGTTGTCTGGCTACACCTTC.

Here the CDR3 reads CAWSVLTGTEAFF. The CDR3 DNA is TGTGCCTGGAGTGTACTGACGGGCACTGAAGCTTTCTTT. The chain carries TRBV30 and TRBJ1-1; D unclear. V dropped 0 bases and J dropped 4 bases, with 9 bases sitting between them. The CDR3 runs 13 residues. Germline CDR1 GTSNPN, CDR2 SVGIG (reference sequence).

The V call is TRBV7-9, the J call TRBJ1-4; D gene ambiguous. Germline V lookup: CDR1 SEHNR, CDR2 FQNEAQ (reference sequence). This CDR3 contains 16 residues. Deletions cut 5 bases from V and 6 bases from J, with 19 bases between. The DNA of the CDR3 is TGTGCCAGCAGCCCCCAAAATGAGGGTCCAGATGAAAAACTGTTTTTT. Translated, it gives CASSPQNEGPDEKLFF.

This clone was detected only once. The chain joins TRBV5-1 to TRBJ2-7; maybe TRBD2 (6 bases). V was trimmed by 1 base and J by 2 bases, leaving 13 bases between them. Germline V CDR1 and CDR2: SGHRS, YFSETQ. The CDR3 covers 15 residues. In DNA, the CDR3 is TGCGCCAGCAGCTTGAACCCGGGACTCGCCTACGAGCAGTACTTC. This encodes CASSLNPGLAYEQYF.

The chain is built from TRBV6-2 or TRBV6-3 and TRBJ2-5; D might be TRBD2 (5 bases). Trimming removed 2 bases at V and 2 bases at J, with 15 bases between. Germline V gives CDR1 MNHEY, CDR2 SVGEGT. The CDR3 extends over 16 amino acids. CDR3 amino acids: CASSYQEGSYQETQYF. In DNA, the CDR3 is TGTGCCAGCAGTTACCAAGAGGGCTCTTATCAAGAGACCCAGTACTTC.

The J gene is TRBJ2-3, the V gene TRBV19; the D gene is possibly TRBD1 (5 bases). There are 18 residues in the CDR3. V was cut by 1 base and J by 3 bases, with 20 bases left in between. CDR1 LNHDA and CDR2 SQIVND come from the germline V gene (reference sequence). The CDR3 region is CASSIALQARIETDTQYF. DNA for the CDR3: TGTGCCAGTAGTATAGCTTTACAGGCCCGGATTGAAACAGATACGCAGTATTTT.

The chain combines TRBV7-2 with TRBJ1-5; D is possibly TRBD1 (5 bases). There are 13 residues in the CDR3. V was shortened by 5 bases and J by 5 bases, with 10 bases between the two germline ends. CDR1 and CDR2 from the germline V gene are SGHTA and FQGNSA. This chain's CDR3 is CASSVQGYQPQHF. The CDR3 DNA reads TGTGCCAGCAGCGTCCAGGGTTATCAGCCCCAGCATTTT.

V is TRBV2 and J is TRBJ2-3; a weak D match, TRBD2 (7 bases). V was cut by 4 bases and J by 3 bases, with 11 bases left in between. CDR1 and CDR2 from the germline V gene are SNHLY and FYNNEI. The length of the CDR3 is 14 residues. As DNA, the CDR3 is TGTGCCAGCAGTGGAGGGGGGGCGACAGATACGCAGTATTTT. Translating gives CASSGGGATDTQYF.

The chain couples TRBV7-9 to TRBJ2-1; no firm D call. V was shortened by 2 bases and J by 0 bases, with 11 bases between the two germline ends. The V gene's germline CDR1 is SEHNR and CDR2 FQNEAQ (reference sequence). The CDR3 extends over 16 amino acids. CDR3 sequence: CASSLSGLISYNEQFF. CDR3 coding DNA: TGTGCCAGCAGCTTATCGGGTCTCATCTCCTACAATGAGCAGTTCTTC.

This chain uses TRBV2 with TRBJ1-5; no reliable D call. The germline CDR1 and CDR2 sequences are SNHLY and FYNNEI. V dropped 3 bases and J dropped 1 base, with 16 bases sitting between them. The CDR3 runs to 17 residues. This CDR3 reads CASSDGGKLLSNQPQHF. In DNA, the CDR3 is TGTGCCAGCAGTGACGGAGGGAAACTCTTGAGCAATCAGCCCCAGCATTTT.

The rearrangement uses TRBV18 and TRBJ1-6; no definite D call. The ends were cut back, 6 bases at V and 1 base at J, with 13 bases in the middle. The germline V gene has CDR1 KGHSH and CDR2 LQKENI. The CDR3 consists of 16 residues. CDR3 amino acids: CASSPSGVSYNSPLHF. In DNA, the CDR3 is TGTGCCAGCTCCCCAAGCGGGGTGTCCTATAATTCACCCCTCCACTTT. The variable domain in full, with the rest retrieved from reference TRBV18 and TRBJ1-6, is NAGVMQNPRHLVRRRGQEARLRCSPMKGHSHVYWYRQLPEEGLKFMVYLQKENIIDESGMPKERFSAEFPKEGPSILRIQQVVRGDSAAYFCASSPSGVSYNSPLHFGNGTRLTVT.